This T cell receptor (beta chain) was profiled in a study of T cells after yellow fever vaccination. Per germline, CDR1 LGHNA and CDR2 YNFKEQ. After removal of 1 base from V and 4 bases from J, the junction contained 11 bases not matched to a gene. The CDR3 extends over 20 amino acids. Concerning this clonotype: Antigen specificity is unknown.

Study results and limitations: Clones that expanded after primary vaccination mostly reappeared after the booster (nearly 98% CD4, around 87% CD8).

UMIs and a universal primer site were added when TCR cDNA was made by 5'RACE template switching. A single record per CDR3 protein comes from TCRdb applying MiXCR to the 5' RACE reads. The sample holds roughly 300,000 distinct CDR3 sequences, around 8.1% seen once. This sequence joins TRBV4-2 and TRBJ2-1, with 15 positions matching TRBD2. Sequences were derived from PBMCs, sampled roughly 45 days after the first yellow fever vaccination. This sequence was found in a man younger than 30 who received the YFV17D yellow fever vaccine. CDR3 loop: CASSQGPPGLAGGSYNEQFF. Here the CDR3 DNA reads TGTGCCAGCAGCCAAGGACCGCCGGGACTAGCGGGGGGAAGTTACAATGAGCAGTTCTTC.